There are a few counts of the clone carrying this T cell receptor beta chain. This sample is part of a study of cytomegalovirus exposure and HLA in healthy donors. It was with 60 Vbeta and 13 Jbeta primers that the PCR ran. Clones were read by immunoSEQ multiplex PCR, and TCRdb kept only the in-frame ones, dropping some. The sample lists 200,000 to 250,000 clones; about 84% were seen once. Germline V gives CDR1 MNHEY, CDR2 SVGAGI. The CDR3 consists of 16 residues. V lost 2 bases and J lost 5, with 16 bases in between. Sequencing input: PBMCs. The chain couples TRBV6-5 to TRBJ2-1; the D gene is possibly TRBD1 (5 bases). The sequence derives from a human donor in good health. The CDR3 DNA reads TGTGCCAGCAGTTACCTTGCAGGGTCAACAAACAATGAGCAGTTCTTC. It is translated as CASSYLAGSTNNEQFF.